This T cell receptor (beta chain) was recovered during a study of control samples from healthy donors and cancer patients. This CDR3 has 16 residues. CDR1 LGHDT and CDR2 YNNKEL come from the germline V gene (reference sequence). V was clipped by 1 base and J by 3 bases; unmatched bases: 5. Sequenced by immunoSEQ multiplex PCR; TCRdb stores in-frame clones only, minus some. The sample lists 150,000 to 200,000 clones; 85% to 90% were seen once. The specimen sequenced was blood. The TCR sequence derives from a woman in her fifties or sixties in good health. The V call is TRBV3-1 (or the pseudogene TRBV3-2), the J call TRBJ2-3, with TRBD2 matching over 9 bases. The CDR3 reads CASSQVSGSGTDTQYF. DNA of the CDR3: TGTGCCAGCAGCCAAGTTAGCGGGAGTGGGACAGATACGCAGTATTTT.